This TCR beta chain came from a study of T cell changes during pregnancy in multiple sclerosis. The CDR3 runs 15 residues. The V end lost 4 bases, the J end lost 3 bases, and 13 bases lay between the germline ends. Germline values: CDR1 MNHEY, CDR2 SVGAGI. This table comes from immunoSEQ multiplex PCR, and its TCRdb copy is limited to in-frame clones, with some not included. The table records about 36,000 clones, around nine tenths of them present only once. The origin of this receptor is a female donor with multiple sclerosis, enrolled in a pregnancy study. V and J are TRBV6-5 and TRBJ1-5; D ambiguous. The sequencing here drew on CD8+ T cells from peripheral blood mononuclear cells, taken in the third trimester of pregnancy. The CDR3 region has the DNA TGTGCCAGCAGTTCTAACCCCATGAACAATCAGCCCCAGCATTTT. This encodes CASSSNPMNNQPQHF.